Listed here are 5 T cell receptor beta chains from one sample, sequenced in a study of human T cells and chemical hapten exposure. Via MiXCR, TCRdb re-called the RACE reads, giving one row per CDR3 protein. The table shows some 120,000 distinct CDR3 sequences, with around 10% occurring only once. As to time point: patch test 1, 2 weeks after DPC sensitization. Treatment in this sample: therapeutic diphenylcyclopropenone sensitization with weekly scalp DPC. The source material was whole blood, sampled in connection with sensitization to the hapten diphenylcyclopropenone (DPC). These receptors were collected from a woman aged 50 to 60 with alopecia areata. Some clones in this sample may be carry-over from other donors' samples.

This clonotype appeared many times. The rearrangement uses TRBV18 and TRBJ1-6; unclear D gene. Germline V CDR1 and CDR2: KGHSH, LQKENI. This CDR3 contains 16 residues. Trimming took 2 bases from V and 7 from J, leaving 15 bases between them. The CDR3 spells CASSPGAATLNSPLHF. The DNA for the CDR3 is TGTGCCAGCTCACCAGGCGCAGCAACCCTCAATTCACCCCTCCACTTT.

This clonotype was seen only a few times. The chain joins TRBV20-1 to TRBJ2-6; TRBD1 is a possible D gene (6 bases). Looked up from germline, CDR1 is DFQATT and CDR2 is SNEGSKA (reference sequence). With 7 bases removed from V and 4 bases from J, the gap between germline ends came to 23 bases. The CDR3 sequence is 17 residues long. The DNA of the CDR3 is TGCAGTGGATACACACAGGGTGGACACCTCGGGGCCAACGTCCTGACTTTC. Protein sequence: CSGYTQGGHLGANVLTF.

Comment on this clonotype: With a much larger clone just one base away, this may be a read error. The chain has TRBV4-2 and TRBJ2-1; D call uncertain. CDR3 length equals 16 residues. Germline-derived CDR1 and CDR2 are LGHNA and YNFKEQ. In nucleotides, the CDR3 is TGTCCCAGCAGCCGCAAATCAGCCCCCGGTCAATTGGAGCAGTTCTTC. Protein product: CPSSRKSAPGQLEQFF.

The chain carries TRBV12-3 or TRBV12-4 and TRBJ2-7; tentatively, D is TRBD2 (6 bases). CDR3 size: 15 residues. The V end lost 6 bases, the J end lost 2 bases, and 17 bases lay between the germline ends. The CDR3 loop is CASRDGTRSPYEQYF. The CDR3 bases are TGTGCCAGCAGGGATGGGACTCGGTCCCCCTACGAGCAGTACTTC.

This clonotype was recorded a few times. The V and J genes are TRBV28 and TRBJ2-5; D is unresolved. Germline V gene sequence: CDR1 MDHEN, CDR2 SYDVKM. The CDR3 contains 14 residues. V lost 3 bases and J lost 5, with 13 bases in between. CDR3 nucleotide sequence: TGTGCCAGCAGTTTGCGATCAAAGTCGGAGACCCAGTACTTC. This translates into CASSLRSKSETQYF.